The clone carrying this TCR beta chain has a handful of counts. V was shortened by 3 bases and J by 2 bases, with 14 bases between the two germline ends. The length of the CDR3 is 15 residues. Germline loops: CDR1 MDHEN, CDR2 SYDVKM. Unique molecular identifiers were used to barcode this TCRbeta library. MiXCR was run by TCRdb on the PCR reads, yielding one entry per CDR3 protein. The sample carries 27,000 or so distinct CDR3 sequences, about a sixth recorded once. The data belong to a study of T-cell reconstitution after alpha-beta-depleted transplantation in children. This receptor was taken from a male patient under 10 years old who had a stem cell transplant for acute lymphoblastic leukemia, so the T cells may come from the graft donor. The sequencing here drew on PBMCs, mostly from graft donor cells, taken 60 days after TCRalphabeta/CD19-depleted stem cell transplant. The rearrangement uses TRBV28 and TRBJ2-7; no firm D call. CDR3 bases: TGTGCCAGCAGTTTTCGTCGGCTAGTGGCCTACGAGCAGTACTTC. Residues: CASSFRRLVAYEQYF.